This TCR beta chain was identified in a study of blood T cells in healthy people across ages. This CDR3 spans 15 amino acids. V shed 3 bases and J shed 0 bases, with 12 bases lying between them. Germline V lookup: CDR1 SQVTM, CDR2 ANQGSEA. Primed by a sample-barcoded 5' primer and a J-beta primer mix, a second PCR proceeded for about 7 to 11 cycles. TCRdb reprocessed the 5' RACE reads via MiXCR and lists one record per CDR3 protein. Of more than 800,000 distinct CDR3 sequences in the sample, under 45% were seen once. This chain uses TRBV29-1 with TRBJ2-1, with unresolved D. Sample: blood. This TCR was recovered from a woman aged 60 to 75 in good health. DNA of the CDR3: TGCAGCGTTGATAGGCGTCGGAGCTCCTACAATGAGCAGTTCTTC. It codes for CSVDRRRSSYNEQFF.